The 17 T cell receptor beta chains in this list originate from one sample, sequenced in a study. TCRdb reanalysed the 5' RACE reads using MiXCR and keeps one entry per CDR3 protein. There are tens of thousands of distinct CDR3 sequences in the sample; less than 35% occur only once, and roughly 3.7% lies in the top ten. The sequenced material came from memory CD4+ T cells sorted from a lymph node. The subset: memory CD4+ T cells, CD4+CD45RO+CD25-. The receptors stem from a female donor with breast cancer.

The CDR3 DNA is TGCGCCAGCAGCGTCAGGACAGGCGGGACTGAAGCTTTCTTT. Its translation: CASSVRTGGTEAFF. V gene TRBV5-1 combines with J gene TRBJ1-1; 7 nucleotides match TRBD1. Trimming at V came to 4 bases and at J to 5 bases, leaving 8 bases not matched to a gene. The CDR3 length is 14 residues. Germline CDR1 and CDR2: SGHRS and YFSETQ. The full variable domain, in which reference TRBV5-1 and TRBJ1-1 provide the parts outside the CDR3, is KAGVTQTPRYLIKTRGQQVTLSCSPISGHRSVSWYQQTPGQGLQFLFEYFSETQRNKGNFPGRFSGRQFSNSRSEMNVSTLELGDSALYLCASSVRTGGTEAFFGQGTRLTVV.

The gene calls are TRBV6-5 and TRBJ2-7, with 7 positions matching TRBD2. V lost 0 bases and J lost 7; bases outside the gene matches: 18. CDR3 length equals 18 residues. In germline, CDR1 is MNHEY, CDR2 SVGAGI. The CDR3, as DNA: TGTGCCAGCAGTTACTCGTCGGCGGGAGCCGGAGGGGCTAGGGAGCAGTACTTC. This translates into CASSYSSAGAGGAREQYF.

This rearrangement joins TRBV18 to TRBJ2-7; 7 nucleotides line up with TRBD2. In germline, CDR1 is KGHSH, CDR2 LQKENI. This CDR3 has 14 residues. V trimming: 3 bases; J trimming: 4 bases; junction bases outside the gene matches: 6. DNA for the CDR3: TGTGCCAGCTCACCGGGGAGGGGAAGGTACGAGCAGTACTTC. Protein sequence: CASSPGRGRYEQYF.

CDR3 in DNA: TGTGCCAGCAGTTTCGGGGGGCGGGTTACAGATACGCAGTATTTT. Encoded protein: CASSFGGRVTDTQYF. The chain is built from TRBV6-5 and TRBJ2-3, with a possible D match to TRBD2 (7 bases). The CDR3 consists of 15 residues. Germline CDR1 MNHEY, CDR2 SVGAGI. Trimming shortened V by 4 bases and J by 3 bases, and 14 bases separated the two germline ends.

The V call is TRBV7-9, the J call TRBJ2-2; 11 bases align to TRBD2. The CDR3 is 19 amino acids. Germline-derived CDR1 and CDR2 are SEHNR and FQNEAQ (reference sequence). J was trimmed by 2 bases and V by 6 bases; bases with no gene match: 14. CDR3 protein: CASSSTVGLAGLNTGELFF. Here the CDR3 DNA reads TGTGCCAGCAGTTCCACAGTTGGACTAGCGGGTCTCAACACCGGGGAGCTGTTTTTT.

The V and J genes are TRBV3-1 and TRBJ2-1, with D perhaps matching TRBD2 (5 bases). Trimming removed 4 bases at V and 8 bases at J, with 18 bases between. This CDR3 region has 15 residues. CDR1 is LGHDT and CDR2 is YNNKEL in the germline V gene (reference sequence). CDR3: CASSPVEAAGHEQFF. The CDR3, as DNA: TGTGCCAGCAGCCCCGTGGAGGCGGCCGGACATGAGCAGTTCTTC.

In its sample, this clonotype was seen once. The CDR3 sequence is CASSQGSSQELFF. The DNA of the CDR3 is TGCGCCAGCAGCCAAGGATCGAGCCAGGAGCTGTTTTTT. J is TRBJ2-2 and V is TRBV4-3; unclear D gene. Deletions cut 1 base from V and 10 bases from J, with 10 bases between. Germline V lookup: CDR1 LGHNA, CDR2 YSLEER. The CDR3 covers 13 residues.

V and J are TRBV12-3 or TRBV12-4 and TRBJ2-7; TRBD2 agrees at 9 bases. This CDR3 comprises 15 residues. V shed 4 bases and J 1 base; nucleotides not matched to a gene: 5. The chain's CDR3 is CASSSLAGMSYEQYF. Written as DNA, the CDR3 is TGTGCCAGCAGTTCACTAGCGGGTATGTCCTACGAGCAGTACTTC.

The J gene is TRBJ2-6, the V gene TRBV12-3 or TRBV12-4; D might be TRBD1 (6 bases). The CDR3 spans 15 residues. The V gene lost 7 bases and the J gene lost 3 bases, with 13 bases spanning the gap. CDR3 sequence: CASTPDSGGANVLTF. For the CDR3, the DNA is TGTGCCAGCACTCCGGACAGCGGTGGGGCCAACGTCCTGACTTTC.

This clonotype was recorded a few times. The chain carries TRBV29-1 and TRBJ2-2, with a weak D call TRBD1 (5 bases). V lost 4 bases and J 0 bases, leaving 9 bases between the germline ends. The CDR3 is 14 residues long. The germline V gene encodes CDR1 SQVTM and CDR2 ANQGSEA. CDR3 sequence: CSVGVTANTGELFF. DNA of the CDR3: TGCAGCGTTGGGGTGACAGCGAACACCGGGGAGCTGTTTTTT.

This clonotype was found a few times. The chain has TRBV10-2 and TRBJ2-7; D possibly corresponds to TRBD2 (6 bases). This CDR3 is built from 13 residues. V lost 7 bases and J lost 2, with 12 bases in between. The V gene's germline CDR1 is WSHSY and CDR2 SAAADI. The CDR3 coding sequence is TGCGCCAGCACTAGCGCCGGGGCCTACGAGCAGTACTTC. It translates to CASTSAGAYEQYF.

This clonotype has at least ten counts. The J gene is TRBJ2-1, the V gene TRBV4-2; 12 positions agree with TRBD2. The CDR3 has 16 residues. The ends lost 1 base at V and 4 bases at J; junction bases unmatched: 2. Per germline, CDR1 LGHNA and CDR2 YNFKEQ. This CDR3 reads CASSQGGTSGYNEQFF. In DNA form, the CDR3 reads TGTGCCAGCAGCCAAGGGGGGACTAGCGGGTACAATGAGCAGTTCTTC.

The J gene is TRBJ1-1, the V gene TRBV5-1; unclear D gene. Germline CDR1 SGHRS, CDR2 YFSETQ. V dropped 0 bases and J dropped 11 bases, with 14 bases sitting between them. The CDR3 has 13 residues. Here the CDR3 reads CASSLADRITAFF. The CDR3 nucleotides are TGCGCCAGCAGCTTGGCCGATCGGATAACGGCTTTCTTT.

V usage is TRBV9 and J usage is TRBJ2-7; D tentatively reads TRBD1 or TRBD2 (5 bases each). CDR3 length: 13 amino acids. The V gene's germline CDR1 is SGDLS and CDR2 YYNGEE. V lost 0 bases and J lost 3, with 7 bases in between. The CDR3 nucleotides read TGTGCCAGCAGCGTAGGGGACGACTACGAGCAGTACTTC. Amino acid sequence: CASSVGDDYEQYF.

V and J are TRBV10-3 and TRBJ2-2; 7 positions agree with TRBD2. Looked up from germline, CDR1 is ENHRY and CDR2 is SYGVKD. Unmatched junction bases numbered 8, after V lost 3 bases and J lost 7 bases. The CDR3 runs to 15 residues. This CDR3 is CAISESASGRGELFF. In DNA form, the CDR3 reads TGTGCCATCAGTGAATCGGCTAGCGGACGCGGGGAGCTGTTTTTT.

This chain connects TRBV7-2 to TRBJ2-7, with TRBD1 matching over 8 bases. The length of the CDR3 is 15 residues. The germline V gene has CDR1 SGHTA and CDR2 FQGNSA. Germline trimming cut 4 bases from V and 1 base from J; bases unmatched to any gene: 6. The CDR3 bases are TGTGCCAGCAGCTCGTCAGGGGGCTTATCCTACGAGCAGTACTTC. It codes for CASSSSGGLSYEQYF.

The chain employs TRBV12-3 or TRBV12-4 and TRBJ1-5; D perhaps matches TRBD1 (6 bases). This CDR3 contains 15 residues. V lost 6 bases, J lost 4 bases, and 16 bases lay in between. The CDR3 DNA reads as TGTGCCAGCAGGGGGTCTGGACAGAATAATCAGCCCCAGCATTTT. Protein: CASRGSGQNNQPQHF.